This TCR beta chain is drawn from a study of OX40 agonist ivuxolimab in advanced cancers. Study at large: Patients got intravenous ivuxolimab at 0.01 to 10 mg/kg every 2 weeks. Three patients, one with hepatocellular carcinoma and two with cutaneous melanoma, achieved partial responses.

Sampling of blood occurred at baseline, cycle 4 day 1, and cycle 7 day 1. This clone was observed a few times. Trimming shortened V by 10 bases and J by 4 bases, and 14 bases separated the two germline ends. The CDR3 covers 12 residues. CDR1 is MNHEY and CDR2 is SMNVEV in the germline V gene (reference sequence). Only in-frame clones appear in the TCRdb table, and some are missing; sequencing was by immunoSEQ multiplex PCR. The sample holds around 70,000 clones, around four fifths seen once. Sequenced here: CD4+ or CD8+ T cells sorted from blood, sampled in a trial of the OX40 agonist ivuxolimab. The rearrangement joins TRBV27 to TRBJ2-7, with a tentative D call TRBD1 (5 bases). The clonotype comes from an adult with an advanced solid tumor such as melanoma, head and neck, liver or kidney cancer. The CDR3 region is CATRTSWYEQYF. The CDR3 bases are TGTGCCACCCGGACAAGTTGGTACGAGCAGTACTTC.